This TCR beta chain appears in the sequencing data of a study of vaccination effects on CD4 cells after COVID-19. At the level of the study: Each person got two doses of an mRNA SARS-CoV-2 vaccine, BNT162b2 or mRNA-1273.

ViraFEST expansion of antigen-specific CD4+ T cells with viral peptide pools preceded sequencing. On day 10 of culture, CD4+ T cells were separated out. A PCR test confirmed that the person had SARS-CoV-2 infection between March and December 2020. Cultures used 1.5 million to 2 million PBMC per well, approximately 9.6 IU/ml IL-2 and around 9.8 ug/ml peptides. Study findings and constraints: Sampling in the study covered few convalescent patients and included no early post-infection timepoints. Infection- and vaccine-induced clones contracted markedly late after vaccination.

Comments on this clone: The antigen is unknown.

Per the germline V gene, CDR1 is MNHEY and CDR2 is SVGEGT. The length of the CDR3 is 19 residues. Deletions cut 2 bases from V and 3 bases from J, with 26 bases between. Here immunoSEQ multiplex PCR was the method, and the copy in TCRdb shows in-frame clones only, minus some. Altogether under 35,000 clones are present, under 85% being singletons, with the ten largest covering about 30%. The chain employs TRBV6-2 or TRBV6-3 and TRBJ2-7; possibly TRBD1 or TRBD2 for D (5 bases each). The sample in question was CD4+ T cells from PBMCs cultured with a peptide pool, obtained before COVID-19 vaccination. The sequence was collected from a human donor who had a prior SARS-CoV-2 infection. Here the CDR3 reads CASSYPLFDRWDEIYEQYF. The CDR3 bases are TGTGCCAGCAGTTACCCCCTATTCGATCGATGGGACGAAATCTACGAGCAGTACTTC.